One sample yielded the 18 T cell receptor beta chains listed below, sequenced in a study of coeliac disease. Repertoires were generated with immunoSEQ multiplex PCR, while TCRdb's copy carries only in-frame clones and drops some. The sample includes about 860 clones, 64% seen only once; the top ten take just under 45%. Material for sequencing was intraepithelial lymphocytes from the gut. The receptors here all came from a man of 80 years or more without celiac disease.

V is TRBV6-6 and J is TRBJ1-4; TRBD1 agrees at 7 bases. Germline V gives CDR1 MNHNY, CDR2 SVGAGI (reference sequence). CDR3 size: 15 residues. V gave up 6 bases and J gave up 6 bases; unmatched junction bases: 10. The CDR3 spells CASRGHRDRYEKLFF. The DNA for the CDR3 is TGTGCCAGCAGGGGACACCGGGACAGATATGAAAAACTGTTTTTT.

This rearrangement joins TRBV6-5 to TRBJ1-5, with TRBD1 identical over 9 bases. V was clipped by 6 bases and J by 3 bases; unmatched bases: 6. The CDR3 covers 15 residues. The germline V gene has CDR1 MNHEY and CDR2 SVGAGI. The CDR3 DNA reads as TGTGCCAGCAGGCCCGGGACAGGGTACAATCAGCCCCAGCATTTT. It codes for CASRPGTGYNQPQHF.

A word on this clone: With only one base between it and a far larger clone, this is likely a read error. The chain combines TRBV6-5 with TRBJ2-2; TRBD2 agrees at 7 bases. The CDR3 spans 14 residues. V was clipped by 6 bases and J by 3 bases; unmatched bases: 4. Germline lookup yields CDR1 MNHEY and CDR2 SVGAGI. CDR3 DNA sequence: TGTGCCAGCAGGACTAGCTGTGACACCGGGGAGCTGTTTTTT. Translating it yields CASRTSCDTGELFF.

The V call is TRBV10-3, the J call TRBJ1-3; D gene unclear. CDR3 length: 17 amino acids. Looked up from germline, CDR1 is ENHRY and CDR2 is SYGVKD. Trimming took off 0 bases at V and 4 bases at J, with 16 bases between the two ends. The CDR3 loop is CAISESLQQTMGNTIYF. The CDR3 DNA is TGTGCCATCAGTGAGTCTTTACAACAGACGATGGGAAACACCATATATTTT.

This sequence joins TRBV6-1 and TRBJ2-1; the match to TRBD2 covers 9 bases. The germline gives CDR1 MNHNS, CDR2 SASEGT. CDR3 length equals 16 residues. With 0 bases clipped from V and 8 bases from J, the junction kept 8 bases outside the gene matches. In DNA form, the CDR3 reads TGTGCCAGCAGTGAAGCCGAGGCTAGCGGGAAGGATGAGCAGTTCTTC. Protein product: CASSEAEASGKDEQFF.

The genes are TRBV7-9 and TRBJ2-5; 13 nucleotides align to TRBD2. Germline V CDR1 and CDR2: SEHNR, FQNEAQ (reference sequence). V was pared by 5 bases and J by 1 base, with 4 bases of the junction left unmatched. The CDR3 contains 16 residues. The CDR3 bases are TGTGCCAGCAGCCTACTAGCGGGGGGGACCCAAGAGACCCAGTACTTC. Translation: CASSLLAGGTQETQYF.

This clone was picked up a small number of times. The chain combines TRBV27 with TRBJ2-1; maybe TRBD2 (6 bases). The CDR3 is 14 residues long. Trimming took 6 bases from V and 6 from J, leaving 15 bases between them. CDR1 and CDR2 (germline): MNHEY, SMNVEV (reference sequence). The CDR3 region is CASSRRGMGNEQFF. CDR3 nucleotide sequence: TGTGCCAGCAGCCGGAGGGGAATGGGCAATGAGCAGTTCTTC.

The sample holds a few counts of this clone. The chain combines TRBV10-2 with TRBJ2-6; no definite D call. The ends were cut back, 5 bases at V and 2 bases at J, with 7 bases in the middle. This CDR3 has 14 amino acids. Germline loops: CDR1 WSHSY, CDR2 SAAADI. CDR3 loop: CASSQSAGANVLTF. The CDR3 DNA reads as TGCGCCAGCAGTCAGAGCGCTGGGGCCAACGTCCTGACTTTC.

CDR3 sequence: CASSSDRTSNQPQHF. DNA for the CDR3: TGTGCCAGCAGTTCGGACAGGACGAGCAATCAGCCCCAGCATTTT. The J gene is TRBJ1-5, the V gene TRBV28; 7 bases are shared with TRBD1. This CDR3 contains 15 residues. The germline V gene encodes CDR1 MDHEN and CDR2 SYDVKM. J gave up 1 base and V 4 bases, and 4 bases lay outside the gene matches.

The chain joins TRBV28 to TRBJ2-1, with D maybe TRBD2 (8 bases). The CDR3 totals 14 residues. V was cut by 7 bases and J by 10 bases, with 20 bases left in between. The V gene's germline CDR1 is MDHEN and CDR2 SYDVKM. CDR3 protein: CASTYQGVAGEQFF. The CDR3 DNA follows: TGTGCCAGCACCTACCAGGGGGTAGCGGGAGAGCAGTTCTTC.

In the case of this clone: The junction departs from the called germline gene at one end, perhaps through a read error. The CDR3 is CASSLGESDRGLF. The CDR3 nucleotides are TGTGCCAGCAGCTTAGGCGAGTCGGACAGGGGCCTCTTC. The chain links TRBV7-9 to TRBJ2-1, with 9 bases aligning to TRBD1. CDR3 length equals 13 residues. The germline gives CDR1 SEHNR, CDR2 FQNEAQ (reference sequence). The whole variable domain, filled in from reference TRBV7-9 and TRBJ2-1, reads DTGVSQNPRHKITKRGQNVTFRCDPISEHNRLYWYRQTLGQGPEFLTYFQNEAQLEKSRLLSDRFSAERPKGSFSTLEIQRTEQGDSAMYLCASSLGESDRGLFGPGTRLTVL.

V and J are TRBV5-1 and TRBJ2-3, with TRBD2 matching over 8 bases. CDR3 length equals 17 residues. Germline CDR1 SGHRS, CDR2 YFSETQ. Trimming at V came to 0 bases and at J to 0 bases, leaving 6 bases not matched to a gene. The CDR3 bases are TGCGCCAGCAGCTTGGAAGGTAGCGGGACAAGCACAGATACGCAGTATTTT. Its protein product is CASSLEGSGTSTDTQYF.

The J gene is TRBJ1-1, the V gene TRBV6-5; 8 bases line up with TRBD1. Per the germline V gene, CDR1 is MNHEY and CDR2 is SVGAGI. With V trimmed by 6 bases and J by 8 bases, 2 bases remained unmatched. The CDR3 is made up of 11 amino acids. The DNA for the CDR3 is TGTGCCAGCAGACGGGACAGGGAAGCTTTCTTT. Translation: CASRRDREAFF.

This clone was recorded a few times. The V and J genes are TRBV6-9 and TRBJ2-2; 10 bases align to TRBD1. Germline CDR1 reads MNHGY; CDR2 reads SVAAGI. Trimming removed 6 bases from V and 3 bases from J; junction bases left unmatched: 1. CDR3 length: 14 amino acids. The CDR3, as DNA: TGTGCCAGCAGGGGGACAGGGGACACCGGGGAGCTGTTTTTT. Translation: CASRGTGDTGELFF.

The chain uses TRBV7-7 and TRBJ2-2, with D hard to call. V dropped 5 bases and J dropped 3 bases, with 7 bases sitting between them. The germline V gene has CDR1 SSHAT and CDR2 FNYEAQ (reference sequence). The CDR3 totals 13 residues. For the CDR3, the DNA is TGTGCCAGCAGCCCTCAGTACACCGGGGAGCTGTTTTTT. Residues: CASSPQYTGELFF.

This clone was detected only once. The chain has TRBV7-9 and TRBJ1-2, with D unclear. The length of the CDR3 is 13 residues. The V and J ends lost 5 bases and 3 bases respectively, with 10 bases between them. The germline gives CDR1 SEHNR, CDR2 FQNEAQ (reference sequence). The CDR3 bases are TGTGCCAGCAGCATCCAAACGGACTATGGCTACACCTTC. Amino acids: CASSIQTDYGYTF.

The J gene is TRBJ2-6, the V gene TRBV6-4, with a weak D call TRBD2 (5 bases). Deletions cut 3 bases from V and 4 bases from J, with 10 bases between. The V gene's germline CDR1 is MRHNA and CDR2 SNTAGT. This CDR3 has 15 amino acids. As DNA, the CDR3 is TGTGCCAGCAGTGAGAGGGTGGAAGGGGCCAACGTCCTGACTTTC. Translation gives CASSERVEGANVLTF.

The rearrangement uses TRBV11-3 and TRBJ1-6; D not resolved. The V end was cut by 3 bases, the J end by 6 bases, with 9 bases between. CDR1 is SGHNT and CDR2 is YENEEA in the germline V gene. The CDR3 consists of 14 residues. The CDR3 is CASSLTPFNSPLHF. The CDR3 DNA is TGTGCCAGCAGCTTGACACCTTTTAATTCACCCCTCCACTTT.